Sequencing of this TCR beta chain was carried out in a study of Ad26.COV2.S vaccination and SARS-CoV-2 variants. With respect to this clone: Its target is not known.

CDR1 and CDR2 from the germline V gene are SGHTA and FQGNSA. Trimming stripped 3 bases from V and 4 bases from J, with 9 bases between. CDR3 length: 14 amino acids. Treatment here: roughly 20 received Ad26.COV2.S at low or high dose, single or two shots; about 5 received placebo; per-sample allocation not given. Samples were taken on day 63 after the first vaccine or placebo injection. TCRdb keeps only in-frame clones here, not all; method: immunoSEQ multiplex PCR. The data show about 240,000 clones, around 87% seen once. General study findings and limits: Spike-specific TCR breadth was greater in vaccine than placebo recipients.

The sample here was peripheral blood, taken in a trial of Ad26.COV2.S vaccine versus placebo. The TCR was taken from a person aged 18 to 59 who received the Ad26.COV2.S COVID-19 vaccine or a placebo. The J gene is TRBJ1-4, the V gene TRBV7-2; D unclear. CDR3 coding DNA: TGTGCCAGCAGCTTTGCAGGACGTAATGAAAAACTGTTTTTT. Translation: CASSFAGRNEKLFF.